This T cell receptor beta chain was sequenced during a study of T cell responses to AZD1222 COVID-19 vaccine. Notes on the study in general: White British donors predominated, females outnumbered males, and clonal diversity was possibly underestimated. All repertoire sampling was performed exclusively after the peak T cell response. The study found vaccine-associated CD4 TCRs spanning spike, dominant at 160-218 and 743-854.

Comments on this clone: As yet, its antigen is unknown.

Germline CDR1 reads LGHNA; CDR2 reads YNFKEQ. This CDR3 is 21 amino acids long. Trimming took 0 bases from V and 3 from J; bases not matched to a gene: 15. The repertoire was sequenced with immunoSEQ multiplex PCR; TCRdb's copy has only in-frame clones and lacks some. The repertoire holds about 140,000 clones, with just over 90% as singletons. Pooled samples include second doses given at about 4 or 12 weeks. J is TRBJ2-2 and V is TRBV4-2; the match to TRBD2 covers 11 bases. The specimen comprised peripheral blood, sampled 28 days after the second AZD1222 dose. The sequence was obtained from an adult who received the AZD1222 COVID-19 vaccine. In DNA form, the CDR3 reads TGTGCCAGCAGCCAAGATTATTGGGGACAGGTAGCGGGAGGGGACACCGGGGAGCTGTTTTTT. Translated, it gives CASSQDYWGQVAGGDTGELFF.